The rows below give T cell receptor beta chains drawn from one sample of a study of OX40 agonist ivuxolimab in advanced cancers. Sequencing was performed with immunoSEQ multiplex PCR; in TCRdb, only in-frame clones are kept and a portion is missing. The data contain tens of thousands of clones, 86% of them singletons. The material sequenced was CD4+ or CD8+ T cells sorted from blood, taken in a trial of the OX40 agonist ivuxolimab. These receptors originate from an adult with an advanced solid tumor such as melanoma, head and neck, liver or kidney cancer. The CDR3 runs from the conserved cysteine through the conserved F or W. The D gene is left open where the match is weak. Where a row states a size, it is once, few, many or the class of an expanded clone; other rows omit it.

TRBJ2-2 | - | TRBV6-5 | - | CVSNPSNVVTGELFF | TGTGTCAGCAACCCTTCTAATGTGGTCACCGGGGAGCTGTTTTTT
TRBJ1-1 | - | TRBV2 | - | CASSGQGGRTEAFF | TGTGCCAGCAGTGGGCAGGGAGGACGCACTGAAGCTTTCTTT
TRBJ2-6 | - | TRBV5-4 | once | CASSPPTFFSGANVLTF | TGTGCCAGCAGCCCCCCGACATTTTTCTCTGGGGCCAACGTCCTGACTTTC
TRBJ2-2 | - | TRBV28 | - | CASSFLGGSPTGELFF | TGTGCCAGCAGTTTCCTCGGGGGATCCCCAACCGGGGAGCTGTTTTTT
TRBJ2-5 | TRBD2 | TRBV7-6 | - | CASSLAGLETSGRKTQYF | TGTGCCAGCAGCTTAGCAGGTCTTGAGACTAGCGGGAGAAAGACCCAGTACTTC
TRBJ2-2 | - | TRBV5-4 | - | CASSLGGRNGNTGELFF | TGTGCCAGCAGCTTGGGGGGACGGAACGGAAACACCGGGGAGCTGTTTTTT
TRBJ1-1 | TRBD1 | TRBV6-5 | few | CASRKGAGLAEAFF | TGTGCCAGCAGAAAGGGGGCCGGGCTCGCTGAAGCTTTCTTT
TRBJ1-1 | - | TRBV5-1 | - | CASSIQGTSNTEAFF | TGCGCCAGCAGTATCCAGGGTACAAGTAACACTGAAGCTTTCTTT
TRBJ2-5 | TRBD1 | TRBV11-2 | - | CASSLSRGRETQYF | TGTGCCAGCAGCTTAAGCAGGGGGCGGGAGACCCAGTACTTC
TRBJ1-2 | - | TRBV6-1 | - | CASSDRGSGYTF | TGTGCCAGCAGCGACCGAGGGAGTGGCTACACCTTC
TRBJ2-7 | TRBD1 | TRBV6-5 | few | CASSYRGQSYEQYF | TGTGCCAGCAGTTACCGGGGACAGTCCTACGAGCAGTACTTC
TRBJ2-3 | - | TRBV4-2 | - | CASSPLEGRSDTQYF | TGTGCCAGCAGCCCGCTGGAGGGTAGGTCGGATACGCAGTATTTT
TRBJ2-3 | - | TRBV5-1 | - | CASSLGPSTDTQYF | TGCGCCAGCAGCTTGGGTCCCAGCACAGATACGCAGTATTTT
TRBJ1-3 | TRBD1 | TRBV6-1 | - | CASRRDRESGNTIYF | TGTGCCAGCAGGAGGGACAGGGAGTCCGGAAACACCATATATTTT
TRBJ2-1 | - | TRBV14 | - | CASSQDAVRANEQFF | TGTGCCAGCAGCCAAGATGCGGTCCGGGCCAATGAGCAGTTCTTC
TRBJ2-7 | TRBD2 | TRBV30 | - | CAWTRTSGPYEQYF | TGTGCCTGGACCAGGACTAGCGGTCCCTACGAGCAGTACTTC